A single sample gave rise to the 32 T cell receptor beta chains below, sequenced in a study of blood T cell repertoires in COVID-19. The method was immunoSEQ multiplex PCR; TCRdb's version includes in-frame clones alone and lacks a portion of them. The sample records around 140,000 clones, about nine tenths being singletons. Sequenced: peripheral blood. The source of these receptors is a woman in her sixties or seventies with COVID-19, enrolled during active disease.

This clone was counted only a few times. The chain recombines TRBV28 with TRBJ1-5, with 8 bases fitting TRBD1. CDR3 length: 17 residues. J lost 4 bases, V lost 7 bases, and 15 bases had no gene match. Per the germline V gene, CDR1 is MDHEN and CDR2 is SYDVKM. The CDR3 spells CASNNGGQDSANQPQHF. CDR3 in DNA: TGTGCCAGCAATAATGGGGGACAGGACAGCGCAAATCAGCCCCAGCATTTT.

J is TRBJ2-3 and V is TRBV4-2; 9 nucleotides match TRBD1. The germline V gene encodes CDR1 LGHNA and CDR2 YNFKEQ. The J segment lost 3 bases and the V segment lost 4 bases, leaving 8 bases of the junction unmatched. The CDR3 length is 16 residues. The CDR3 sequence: CASSRGQGYETDTQYF. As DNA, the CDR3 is TGTGCCAGCAGCCGGGGACAGGGCTACGAAACAGATACGCAGTATTTT.

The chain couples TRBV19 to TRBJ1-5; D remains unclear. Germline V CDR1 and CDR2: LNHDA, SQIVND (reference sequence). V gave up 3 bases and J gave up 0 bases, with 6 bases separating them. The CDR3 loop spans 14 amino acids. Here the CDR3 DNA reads TGTGCCAGTAGTATCGTGGCTAGCAATCAGCCCCAGCATTTT. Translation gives CASSIVASNQPQHF.

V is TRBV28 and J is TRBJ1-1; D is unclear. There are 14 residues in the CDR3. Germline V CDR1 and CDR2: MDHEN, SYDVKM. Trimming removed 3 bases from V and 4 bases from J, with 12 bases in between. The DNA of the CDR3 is TGTGCCAGCAGTTTCAGGAACCTGGGCACTGAAGCTTTCTTT. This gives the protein CASSFRNLGTEAFF.

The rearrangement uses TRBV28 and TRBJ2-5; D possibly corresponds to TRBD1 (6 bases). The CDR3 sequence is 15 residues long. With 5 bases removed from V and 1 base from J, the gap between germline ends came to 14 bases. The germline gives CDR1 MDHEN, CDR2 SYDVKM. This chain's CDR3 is CASSNTTGRQETQYF. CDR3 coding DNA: TGTGCCAGCAGTAACACGACAGGCCGCCAAGAGACCCAGTACTTC. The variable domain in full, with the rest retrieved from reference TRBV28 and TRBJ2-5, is DVKVTQSSRYLVKRTGEKVFLECVQDMDHENMFWYRQDPGLGLRLIYFSYDVKMKEKGDIPEGYSVSREKKERFSLILESASTNQTSMYLCASSNTTGRQETQYFGPGTRLLVL.

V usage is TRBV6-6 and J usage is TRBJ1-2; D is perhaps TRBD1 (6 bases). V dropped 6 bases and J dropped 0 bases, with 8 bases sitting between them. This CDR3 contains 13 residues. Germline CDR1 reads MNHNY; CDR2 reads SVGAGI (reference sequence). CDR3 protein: CASRQGANYGYTF. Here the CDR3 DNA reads TGTGCCAGCAGACAGGGAGCTAACTATGGCTACACCTTC.

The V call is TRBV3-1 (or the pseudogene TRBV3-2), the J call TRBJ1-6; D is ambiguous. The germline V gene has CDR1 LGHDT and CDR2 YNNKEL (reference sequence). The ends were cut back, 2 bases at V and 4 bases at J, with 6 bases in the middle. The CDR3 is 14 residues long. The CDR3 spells CASSQSLYNSPLHF. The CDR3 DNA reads TGTGCCAGCAGCCAATCCCTTTATAATTCACCCCTCCACTTT.

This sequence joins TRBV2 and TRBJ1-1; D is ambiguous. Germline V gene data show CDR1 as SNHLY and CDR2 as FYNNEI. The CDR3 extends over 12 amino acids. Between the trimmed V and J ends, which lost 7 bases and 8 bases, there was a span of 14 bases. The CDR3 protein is CASTTWGGEAFF. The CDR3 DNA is TGTGCCAGCACTACCTGGGGAGGGGAAGCTTTCTTT.

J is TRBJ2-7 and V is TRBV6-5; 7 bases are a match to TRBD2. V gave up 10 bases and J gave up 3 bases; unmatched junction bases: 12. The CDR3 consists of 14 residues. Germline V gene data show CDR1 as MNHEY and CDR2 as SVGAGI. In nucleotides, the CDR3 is TGTGCCACCTACTCGGCTAGCGGAAACTACGAGCAGTACTTC. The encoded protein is CATYSASGNYEQYF.

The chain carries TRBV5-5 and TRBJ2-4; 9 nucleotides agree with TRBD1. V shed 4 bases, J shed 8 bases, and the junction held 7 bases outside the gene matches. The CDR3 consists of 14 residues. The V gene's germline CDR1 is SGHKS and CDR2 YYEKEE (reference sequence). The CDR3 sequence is CASSGYRGQDIQYF. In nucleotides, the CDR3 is TGTGCCAGCAGCGGATACAGGGGGCAGGACATTCAGTACTTC.

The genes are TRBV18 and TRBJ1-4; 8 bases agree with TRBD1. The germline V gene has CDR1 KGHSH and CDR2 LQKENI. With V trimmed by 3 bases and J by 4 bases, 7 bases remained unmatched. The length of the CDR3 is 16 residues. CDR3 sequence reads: CASSPQPTGGNEKLFF. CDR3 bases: TGTGCCAGCTCACCCCAGCCAACAGGGGGTAATGAAAAACTGTTTTTT.

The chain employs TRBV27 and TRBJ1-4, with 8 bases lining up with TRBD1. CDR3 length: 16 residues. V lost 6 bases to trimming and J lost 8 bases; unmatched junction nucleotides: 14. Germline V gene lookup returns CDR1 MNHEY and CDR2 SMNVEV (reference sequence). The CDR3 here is CASSPSWQGAGEKLFF. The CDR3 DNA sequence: TGTGCCAGCAGCCCGTCGTGGCAGGGGGCGGGAGAAAAACTGTTTTTT.

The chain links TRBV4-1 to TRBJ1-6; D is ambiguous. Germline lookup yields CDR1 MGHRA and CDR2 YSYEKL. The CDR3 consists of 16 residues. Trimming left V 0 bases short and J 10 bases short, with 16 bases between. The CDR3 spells CASSQEMRVRYSPLHF. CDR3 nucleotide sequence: TGCGCCAGCAGCCAAGAAATGAGGGTCCGATACTCACCCCTCCACTTT.

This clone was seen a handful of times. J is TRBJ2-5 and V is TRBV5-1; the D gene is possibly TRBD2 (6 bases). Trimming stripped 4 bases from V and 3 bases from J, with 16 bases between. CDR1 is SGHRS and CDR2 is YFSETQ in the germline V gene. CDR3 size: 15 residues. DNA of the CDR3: TGCGCCAGCAGCCCTTGGCACGGGGGTAAAGAGACCCAGTACTTC. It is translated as CASSPWHGGKETQYF.

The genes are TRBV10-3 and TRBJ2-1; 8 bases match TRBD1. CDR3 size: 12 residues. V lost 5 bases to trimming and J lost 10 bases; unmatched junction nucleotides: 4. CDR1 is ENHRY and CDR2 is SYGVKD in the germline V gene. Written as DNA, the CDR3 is TGTGCCATCAGTCAGGGGGCGGAGGAGCAGTTCTTC. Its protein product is CAISQGAEEQFF.

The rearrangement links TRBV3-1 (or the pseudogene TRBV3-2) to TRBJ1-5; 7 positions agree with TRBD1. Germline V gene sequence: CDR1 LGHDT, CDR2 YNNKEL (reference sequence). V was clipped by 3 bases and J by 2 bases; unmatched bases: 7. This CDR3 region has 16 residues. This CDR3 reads CASSQGDRDGNQPQHF. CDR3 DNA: TGTGCCAGCAGCCAGGGGGACAGAGATGGCAATCAGCCCCAGCATTTT.

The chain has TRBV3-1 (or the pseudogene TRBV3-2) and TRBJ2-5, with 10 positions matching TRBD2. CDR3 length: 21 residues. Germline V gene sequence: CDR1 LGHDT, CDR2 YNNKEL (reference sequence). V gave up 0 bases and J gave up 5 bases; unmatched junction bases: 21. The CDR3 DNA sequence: TGTGCCAGCAGCCAAGATCCCGCATGGGGATCTAGCGGGGGCCATGGGGAGACCCAGTACTTC. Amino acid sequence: CASSQDPAWGSSGGHGETQYF.

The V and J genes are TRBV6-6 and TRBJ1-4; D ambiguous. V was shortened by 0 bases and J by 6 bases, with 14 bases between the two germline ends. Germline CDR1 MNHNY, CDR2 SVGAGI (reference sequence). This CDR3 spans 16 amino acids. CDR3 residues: CASSYSITESDEKLFF. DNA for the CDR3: TGTGCCAGCAGTTACTCGATAACCGAAAGCGATGAAAAACTGTTTTTT.

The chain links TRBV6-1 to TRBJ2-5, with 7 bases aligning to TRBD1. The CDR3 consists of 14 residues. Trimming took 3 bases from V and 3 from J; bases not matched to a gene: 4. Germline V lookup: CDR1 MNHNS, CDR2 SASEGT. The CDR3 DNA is TGTGCCAGCAGTGACCGGGACAGCGAAGAGACCCAGTACTTC. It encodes CASSDRDSEETQYF.

The CDR3 DNA follows: TGCGCCAGCAGCTCAGGGACTAGCGGGCGGGAGACCCAGTACTTC. This encodes CASSSGTSGRETQYF. The chain has TRBV5-1 and TRBJ2-5; 12 bases agree with TRBD2. The CDR3 runs 15 residues. V lost 3 bases to trimming and J lost 5 bases; unmatched junction nucleotides: 5. Germline V lookup: CDR1 SGHRS, CDR2 YFSETQ.

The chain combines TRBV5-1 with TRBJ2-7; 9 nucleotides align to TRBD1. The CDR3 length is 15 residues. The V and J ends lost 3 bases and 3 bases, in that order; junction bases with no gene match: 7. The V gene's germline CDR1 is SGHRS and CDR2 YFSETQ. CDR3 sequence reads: CASSWGTGGDYEQYF. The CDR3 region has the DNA TGCGCCAGCAGCTGGGGTACAGGGGGCGACTACGAGCAGTACTTC.

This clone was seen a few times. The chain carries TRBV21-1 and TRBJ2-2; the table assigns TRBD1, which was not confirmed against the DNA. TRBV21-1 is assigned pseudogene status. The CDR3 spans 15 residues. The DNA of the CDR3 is TGTGCCAGCAGCTCCCCCGGGACAGGGTCCGGGGAGCTGTTTTTT. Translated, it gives CASSSPGTGSGELFF.

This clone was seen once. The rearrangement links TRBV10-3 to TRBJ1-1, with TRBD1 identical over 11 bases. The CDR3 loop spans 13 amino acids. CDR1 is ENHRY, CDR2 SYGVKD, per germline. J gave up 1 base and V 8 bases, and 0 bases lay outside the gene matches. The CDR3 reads CAIGTGGNTEAFF. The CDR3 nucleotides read TGTGCCATCGGGACAGGGGGGAACACTGAAGCTTTCTTT.

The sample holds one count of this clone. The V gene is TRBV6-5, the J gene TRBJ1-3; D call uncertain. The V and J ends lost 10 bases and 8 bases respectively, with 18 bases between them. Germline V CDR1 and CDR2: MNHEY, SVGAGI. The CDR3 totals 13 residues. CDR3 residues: CATRSVGVDTIYF. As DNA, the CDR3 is TGTGCCACCCGCTCAGTGGGCGTAGACACCATATATTTT.

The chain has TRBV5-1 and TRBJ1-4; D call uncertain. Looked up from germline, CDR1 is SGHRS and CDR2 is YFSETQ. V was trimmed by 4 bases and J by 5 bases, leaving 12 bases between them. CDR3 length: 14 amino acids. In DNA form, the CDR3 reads TGCGCCAGCAGCCCGCCCAGCGAGAATGAAAAACTGTTTTTT. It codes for CASSPPSENEKLFF.

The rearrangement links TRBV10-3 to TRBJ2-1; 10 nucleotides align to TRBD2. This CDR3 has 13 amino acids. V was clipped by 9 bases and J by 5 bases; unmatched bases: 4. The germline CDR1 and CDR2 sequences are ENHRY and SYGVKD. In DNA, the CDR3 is TGTGCCATAGCGGGGGGGCCTGACAATGAGCAGTTCTTC. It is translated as CAIAGGPDNEQFF.

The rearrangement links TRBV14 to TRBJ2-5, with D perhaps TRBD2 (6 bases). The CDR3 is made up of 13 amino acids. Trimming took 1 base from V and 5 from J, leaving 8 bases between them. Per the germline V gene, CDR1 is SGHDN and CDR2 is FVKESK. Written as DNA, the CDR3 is TGTGCCAGCAGCCAAGCAAGCGGGGAGACCCAGTACTTC. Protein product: CASSQASGETQYF.

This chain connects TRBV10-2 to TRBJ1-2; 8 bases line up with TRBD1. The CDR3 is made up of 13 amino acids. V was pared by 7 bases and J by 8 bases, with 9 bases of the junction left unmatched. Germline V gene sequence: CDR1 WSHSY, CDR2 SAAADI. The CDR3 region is CASTTGQGKGYTF. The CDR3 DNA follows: TGCGCCAGCACCACCGGACAGGGAAAAGGCTACACCTTC.

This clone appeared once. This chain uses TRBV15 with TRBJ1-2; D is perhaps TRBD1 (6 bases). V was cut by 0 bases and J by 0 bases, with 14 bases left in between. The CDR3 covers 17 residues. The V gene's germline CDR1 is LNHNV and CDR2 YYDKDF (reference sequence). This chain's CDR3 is CATSRDGGTGTNYGYTF. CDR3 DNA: TGTGCCACCAGCAGAGATGGTGGAACAGGGACTAACTATGGCTACACCTTC.

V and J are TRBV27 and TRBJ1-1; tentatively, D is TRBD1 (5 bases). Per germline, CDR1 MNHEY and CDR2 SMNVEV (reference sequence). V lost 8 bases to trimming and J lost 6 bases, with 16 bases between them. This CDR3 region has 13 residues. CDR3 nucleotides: TGTGCCAGCGGTGGGGCGGGGTTCGCTGAAGCTTTCTTT. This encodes CASGGAGFAEAFF.

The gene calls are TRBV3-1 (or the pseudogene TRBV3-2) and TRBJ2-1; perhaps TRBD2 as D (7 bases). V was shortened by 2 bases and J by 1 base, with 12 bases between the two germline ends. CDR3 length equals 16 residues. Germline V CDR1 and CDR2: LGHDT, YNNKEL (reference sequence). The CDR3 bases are TGTGCCAGCAGCCAACTGGGGGGGCTGTCCTACAATGAGCAGTTCTTC. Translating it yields CASSQLGGLSYNEQFF.

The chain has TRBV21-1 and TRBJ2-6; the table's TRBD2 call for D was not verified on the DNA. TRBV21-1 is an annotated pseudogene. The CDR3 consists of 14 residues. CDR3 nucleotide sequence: TGTGCCAGCAGCCCTTACTCTGGGGCCAACGTCCTGACTTTC. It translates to CASSPYSGANVLTF.